These 23 T cell receptor beta chains were all obtained from the same sample, sequenced in a study of OX40 agonist ivuxolimab in advanced cancers. Here immunoSEQ multiplex PCR was the method, and the copy in TCRdb shows in-frame clones only, minus some. The table lists fewer than 120,000 clones, approximately 89% of them singletons. The specimen was CD4+ or CD8+ T cells sorted from blood, collected in a trial of the OX40 agonist ivuxolimab. These receptors came from an adult with an advanced solid tumor such as melanoma, head and neck, liver or kidney cancer.

The V gene is TRBV7-2, the J gene TRBJ1-3; D unresolved. This CDR3 has 18 amino acids. Germline V CDR1 and CDR2: SGHTA, FQGNSA. Trimming removed 3 bases at V and 1 base at J, with 19 bases between. The CDR3 DNA reads TGTGCCAGCAGCTTCCCTTCCATTGGGTCCGGTTCTGGAAACACCATATATTTT. Protein product: CASSFPSIGSGSGNTIYF.

This clone was recorded only once. The rearrangement uses TRBV28 and TRBJ2-3, with TRBD1 identical over 9 bases. CDR1 MDHEN and CDR2 SYDVKM come from the germline V gene. The CDR3 length is 17 residues. Losses at the gene ends were 5 bases for V and 3 bases for J; bases not matched to a gene: 12. CDR3 loop: CASSPPGTGYRTDTQYF. CDR3 in DNA: TGTGCCAGCAGTCCCCCCGGGACAGGGTATCGGACAGATACGCAGTATTTT.

The chain carries TRBV9 and TRBJ2-1; 7 bases are a match to TRBD2. Germline values: CDR1 SGDLS, CDR2 YYNGEE. The CDR3 contains 14 residues. J was trimmed by 9 bases and V by 6 bases; bases with no gene match: 12. CDR3 in amino acids: CASTPGGLLGEQFF. The CDR3 DNA is TGTGCCAGCACCCCGGGGGGATTGTTAGGTGAGCAGTTCTTC.

The rearrangement uses TRBV19 and TRBJ2-7; 8 nucleotides align to TRBD2. The CDR3 covers 15 residues. The germline CDR1 and CDR2 sequences are LNHDA and SQIVND (reference sequence). V lost 5 bases and J lost 3; bases outside the gene matches: 9. The CDR3 protein is CASSLRLAGGYEQYF. CDR3 in DNA: TGTGCCAGTAGTCTAAGGCTAGCGGGTGGCTACGAGCAGTACTTC.

The chain couples TRBV9 to TRBJ1-3; TRBD1 matches 8 bases. V was clipped by 1 base and J by 3 bases; unmatched bases: 3. Germline values: CDR1 SGDLS, CDR2 YYNGEE. The CDR3 is 15 residues long. The CDR3 DNA sequence: TGTGCCAGCAGCGTACAGGGGGCGCTTGGAAACACCATATATTTT. This sequence encodes CASSVQGALGNTIYF. Looking up the rest from reference TRBV9 and TRBJ1-3 gives the full variable domain: DSGVTQTPKHLITATGQRVTLRCSPRSGDLSVYWYQQSLDQGLQFLIQYYNGEERAKGNILERFSAQQFPDLHSELNLSSLELGDSALYFCASSVQGALGNTIYFGEGSWLTVV.

This chain connects TRBV7-2 to TRBJ2-5; TRBD1 might be the D (5 bases). The CDR3 is 14 residues long. Trimming shortened V by 3 bases and J by 0 bases, and 8 bases separated the two germline ends. Germline CDR1 reads SGHTA; CDR2 reads FQGNSA. CDR3 sequence reads: CASSFDSYQETQYF. The CDR3 nucleotides read TGTGCCAGCAGCTTCGACAGTTACCAAGAGACCCAGTACTTC.

The chain links TRBV7-2 to TRBJ2-1, with 7 bases identical to TRBD1. The CDR3 is made up of 16 amino acids. The junction had 14 bases not matched to a gene; V was cut back by 5 bases and J by 7 bases. CDR1 is SGHTA, CDR2 FQGNSA, per germline. The CDR3 DNA reads as TGTGCCAGCAGCCTATTATCCGGGACAGTGGTGAATGAGCAGTTCTTC. This encodes CASSLLSGTVVNEQFF.

The rearrangement uses TRBV28 and TRBJ2-7; TRBD1 is a possible D gene (5 bases). The CDR3 consists of 10 residues. The germline V and J ends were trimmed by 8 bases and 3 bases, with 5 bases remaining between them. Germline V CDR1 and CDR2: MDHEN, SYDVKM. The CDR3 is CASGHYEQYF. CDR3 nucleotide sequence: TGTGCCAGCGGACACTACGAGCAGTACTTC.

CDR3 sequence reads: CASSLAGGGQPQHF. In DNA, the CDR3 is TGTGCCAGCAGCTTGGCAGGCGGAGGTCAGCCCCAGCATTTT. This chain links TRBV5-4 with TRBJ1-5; D is undetermined. Per the germline V gene, CDR1 is SGHNT and CDR2 is YYREEE (reference sequence). V lost 0 bases, J lost 6 bases, and 10 bases lay in between. This CDR3 has 14 residues.

The chain has TRBV19 and TRBJ2-3, with D uncertain. V lost 9 bases and J lost 2, with 9 bases in between. Germline V gene sequence: CDR1 LNHDA, CDR2 SQIVND (reference sequence). The CDR3 has 12 amino acids. This chain's CDR3 is CASRWDTDTQYF. DNA of the CDR3: TGTGCCAGCCGTTGGGACACAGATACGCAGTATTTT.

This clone has a handful of counts. The chain joins TRBV11-1 to TRBJ2-5; D is unresolved. Germline CDR1 SGHAT, CDR2 FQDESV (reference sequence). CDR3 length: 12 residues. The ends were cut back, 6 bases at V and 8 bases at J, with 13 bases in the middle. The CDR3 coding sequence is TGTGCCAGCAGTTCGGACCGGCGAACCCAGTACTTC. It yields the protein CASSSDRRTQYF.

CDR3 sequence (DNA): TGTGCCAGTAGTAGGGACGGCTACTCTGGAAACACCATATATTTT. This encodes CASSRDGYSGNTIYF. V usage is TRBV19 and J usage is TRBJ1-3, with a possible D match to TRBD1 (5 bases). The germline V gene encodes CDR1 LNHDA and CDR2 SQIVND (reference sequence). The CDR3 spans 15 residues. Trimming shortened V by 4 bases and J by 0 bases, and 10 bases separated the two germline ends.

The CDR3, as DNA: TGTGCCTGGATACTACTAGGGAGGGAAGCTTTCTTT. Translation: CAWILLGREAFF. The rearrangement uses TRBV30 and TRBJ1-1; D gene uncertain. The CDR3 has 12 amino acids. Germline V lookup: CDR1 GTSNPN, CDR2 SVGIG (reference sequence). Between the trimmed V and J ends, which lost 4 bases and 8 bases, there was a span of 14 bases. Supplemented by reference TRBV30 and TRBJ1-1, the full variable domain reads SQTIHQWPATLVQPVGSPLSLECTVEGTSNPNLYWYRQAAGRGLQLLFYSVGIGQISSEVPQNLSASRPQDRQFILSSKKLLLSDSGFYLCAWILLGREAFFGQGTRLTVV.

V usage is TRBV4-3 and J usage is TRBJ1-1, with a tentative D call TRBD1 (5 bases). The CDR3 is 17 amino acids. Looked up from germline, CDR1 is LGHNA and CDR2 is YSLEER. Trimming took 0 bases from V and 1 from J, leaving 15 bases between them. In DNA form, the CDR3 reads TGCGCCAGCAGCCAAGACTATCGGGCCACAGGGAACACTGAAGCTTTCTTT. Amino acids: CASSQDYRATGNTEAFF.

The chain is built from TRBV4-3 and TRBJ1-1; D is unclear. The V gene's germline CDR1 is LGHNA and CDR2 YSLEER. Deletions cut 0 bases from V and 10 bases from J, with 9 bases between. The CDR3 covers 12 residues. CDR3 nucleotides: TGCGCCAGCAGCCAAGACGGGAGTAGAGCTTTCTTT. This sequence encodes CASSQDGSRAFF.

The V and J genes are TRBV5-5 and TRBJ1-1; 8 positions agree with TRBD1. The trim removed 3 bases at V and 1 base at J, leaving 2 bases unmatched. The CDR3 loop spans 14 amino acids. CDR1 is SGHKS and CDR2 is YYEKEE in the germline V gene (reference sequence). The CDR3: CASSWDRWNTEAFF. The CDR3 DNA sequence: TGTGCCAGCAGCTGGGACAGGTGGAACACTGAAGCTTTCTTT.

The chain links TRBV4-3 to TRBJ2-3, with TRBD2 identical over 13 bases. The V segment lost 0 bases and the J segment 2 bases; nucleotides outside the gene matches: 11. The germline V gene encodes CDR1 LGHNA and CDR2 YSLEER. This CDR3 region has 20 residues. The CDR3 is CASSQDLGTSGVRDTDTQYF. The CDR3 bases are TGCGCCAGCAGCCAAGATCTGGGGACTAGCGGGGTGAGGGACACAGATACGCAGTATTTT.

The chain employs TRBV4-3 and TRBJ1-6; D remains ambiguous. V was clipped by 0 bases and J by 6 bases, with 9 bases between them. Germline V gene lookup returns CDR1 LGHNA and CDR2 YSLEER. The CDR3 contains 15 residues. Here the CDR3 DNA reads TGCGCCAGCAGCCAAGAGACCGGGCCTAATTCACCCCTCCACTTT. Translation gives CASSQETGPNSPLHF.

The rearrangement links TRBV6-5 to TRBJ2-7; no firm D call. The V end was cut by 4 bases, the J end by 12 bases, with 22 bases between. The CDR3 has 14 amino acids. Germline CDR1 reads MNHEY; CDR2 reads SVGAGI. The chain's CDR3 is CASSSPRSPWDPYF. CDR3 nucleotide sequence: TGTGCCAGCAGTTCCCCCCGGAGCCCCTGGGATCCGTACTTC.

The chain couples TRBV10-3 to TRBJ2-7; 11 bases match TRBD2. V lost 8 bases, J lost 0 bases, and 12 bases stayed unmatched. Germline V gene lookup returns CDR1 ENHRY and CDR2 SYGVKD. The CDR3 sequence is 17 residues long. CDR3 protein: CAISGTSGTASSYEQYF. CDR3 nucleotide sequence: TGTGCCATCTCCGGGACTAGCGGAACTGCAAGCTCCTACGAGCAGTACTTC.

The chain carries TRBV28 and TRBJ1-2, with 9 bases that match TRBD1. The CDR3 contains 14 residues. Germline CDR1 is MDHEN and CDR2 is SYDVKM. V lost 5 bases to trimming and J lost 4 bases; unmatched junction nucleotides: 5. The CDR3 spells CASSDRGMGYGYTF. Here the CDR3 DNA reads TGTGCCAGCAGTGACAGGGGGATGGGCTATGGCTACACCTTC.

This sequence joins TRBV19 and TRBJ1-5, with D tentatively TRBD1 (5 bases). Germline loops: CDR1 LNHDA, CDR2 SQIVND (reference sequence). This CDR3 region has 15 residues. Trimming cost V 3 bases and J 4 bases, with 13 bases left between them. The CDR3 loop reads CASSMGWGENQPQHF. The CDR3 DNA follows: TGTGCCAGTAGTATGGGGTGGGGGGAGAATCAGCCCCAGCATTTT. The complete variable domain, with remaining parts taken from reference TRBV19 and TRBJ1-5, reads DGGITQSPKYLFRKEGQNVTLSCEQNLNHDAMYWYRQDPGQGLRLIYYSQIVNDFQKGDIAEGYSVSREKKESFPLTVTSAQKNPTAFYLCASSMGWGENQPQHFGDGTRLSIL.

The gene calls are TRBV2 and TRBJ2-2, with D perhaps TRBD1 (5 bases). This CDR3 is built from 15 residues. Deletions cut 1 base from V and 4 bases from J, with 10 bases between. Germline V gives CDR1 SNHLY, CDR2 FYNNEI. Written as DNA, the CDR3 is TGTGCCAGCAGTGAAGTTGGACACTCCACCGGGGAGCTGTTTTTT. Translation: CASSEVGHSTGELFF.